The 3 T cell receptor beta chains reported below all come from one sample, sequenced in a study of blood T cell repertoires in COVID-19 (dated by TCRdb to about 2020). The library was obtained by the immunoSEQ multiplex PCR assay. TCRdb provides this immuneACCESS table in a form limited to in-frame rearrangements. Some clones are lacking; in checked studies, under half of them reflect an unresolved V gene, and why the rest are absent is not known. This sample gives fewer than 70,000 clones in total; almost 95% of them show up just once. Jointly, the top ten make up 4.6% of the sample. Sequenced material: peripheral blood. These receptors were obtained from a man aged 45 to 65 with active COVID-19.

The chain couples TRBV11-3 to TRBJ2-1, with D perhaps matching TRBD2 (5 bases). CDR3 length: 13 residues. V lost 5 bases and J lost 7, with 12 bases in between. Germline assignment: CDR1 SGHNT and CDR2 YENEEA. The DNA of the CDR3 is TGTGCCAGCAGCCATGGACTTACTAATGAGCAGTTCTTC. Translated: CASSHGLTNEQFF.

In its sample, this clone was seen a few times. This chain uses TRBV7-2 with TRBJ1-5, with no clear D. Germline CDR1 reads SGHTA; CDR2 reads FQGNSA. This CDR3 spans 15 amino acids. With 1 base removed from V and 6 bases from J, the gap between germline ends came to 13 bases. CDR3 coding DNA: TGTGCCAGCAGCTTAGAGACACGGCTCGGTCAGCCCCAGCATTTT. Translated: CASSLETRLGQPQHF.

This clone appeared once. Here the CDR3 DNA reads TGTGCCAGCTCACCTCCTGGACAGGGCGAGCAGTACTTC. Translated, it gives CASSPPGQGEQYF. The gene calls are TRBV18 and TRBJ2-7, with 8 bases matching TRBD1. V shed 3 bases and J 6 bases; nucleotides not matched to a gene: 4. Per the germline V gene, CDR1 is KGHSH and CDR2 is LQKENI. The CDR3 sequence is 13 residues long.